The 11 T cell receptor beta chains below all came from one sample that was sequenced in a study of OX40 agonist ivuxolimab in advanced cancers. Method: immunoSEQ multiplex PCR; TCRdb's copy keeps in-frame clones and lacks some. The sample includes about 40,000 clones, 82% seen only once; the top ten take approximately 25%. The specimen comprised CD4+ or CD8+ T cells sorted from blood, sampled in a trial of the OX40 agonist ivuxolimab. Source of these receptors: an adult with an advanced solid tumor such as melanoma, head and neck, liver or kidney cancer.

This sequence joins TRBV28 and TRBJ2-7; TRBD1 agrees at 11 bases. Looked up from germline, CDR1 is MDHEN and CDR2 is SYDVKM. The CDR3 totals 16 residues. V shed 3 bases, J shed 1 base, and the junction held 5 bases outside the gene matches. The CDR3 sequence is CASSFSGTGGSYEQYF. The DNA for the CDR3 is TGTGCCAGCAGTTTCTCCGGGACAGGGGGTTCCTACGAGCAGTACTTC.

This chain joins TRBV11-3 and TRBJ1-1; no firm D call. CDR3 length: 13 amino acids. Trimming removed 6 bases from V and 2 bases from J, with 10 bases in between. The V gene's germline CDR1 is SGHNT and CDR2 YENEEA. As DNA, the CDR3 is TGTGCCAGCAGTTCTGGAGGAAACACTGAAGCTTTCTTT. Encoded protein: CASSSGGNTEAFF.

This clone was seen a handful of times. The V gene is TRBV6-1, the J gene TRBJ1-2; 12 bases map to TRBD1. Germline CDR1 reads MNHNS; CDR2 reads SASEGT. This CDR3 comprises 17 residues. J lost 7 bases, V lost 4 bases, and 13 bases had no gene match. CDR3 residues: CASSGPGTGGINGGYTF. DNA of the CDR3: TGTGCCAGCAGTGGACCCGGGACAGGGGGCATTAATGGTGGCTACACCTTC.

The chain has TRBV2 and TRBJ1-5; 7 bases agree with TRBD1. CDR1 SNHLY and CDR2 FYNNEI come from the germline V gene. V shed 6 bases, J shed 7 bases, and the junction held 9 bases outside the gene matches. CDR3 length equals 14 residues. CDR3 region: CASSGTELGQPQHF. The CDR3 nucleotides are TGTGCCAGCAGCGGGACAGAACTAGGACAGCCCCAGCATTTT.

The chain carries TRBV9 and TRBJ2-5, with D perhaps given as TRBD1 or TRBD2 (5 bases each). CDR3 length equals 15 residues. The ends were cut back, 0 bases at V and 2 bases at J, with 11 bases in the middle. The germline gives CDR1 SGDLS, CDR2 YYNGEE. In DNA form, the CDR3 reads TGTGCCAGCAGCGTAGTCCCGGGGCGGCAAGAGACCCAGTACTTC. Protein sequence: CASSVVPGRQETQYF.

The V call is TRBV18, the J call TRBJ1-1; no definite D call. CDR1 KGHSH and CDR2 LQKENI come from the germline V gene. Trimming removed 4 bases at V and 5 bases at J, with 8 bases between. CDR3 length: 12 residues. This CDR3 reads CASSRPGTEAFF. The DNA of the CDR3 is TGTGCCAGCTCACGACCCGGAACTGAAGCTTTCTTT.

The genes are TRBV9 and TRBJ2-1; D might be TRBD2 (5 bases). The V and J ends lost 4 bases and 3 bases respectively, with 14 bases between them. Germline CDR1 and CDR2: SGDLS and YYNGEE. The length of the CDR3 is 15 residues. The chain's CDR3 is CASSSPGILYNEQFF. CDR3 in DNA: TGTGCCAGCAGCTCCCCGGGGATCCTCTACAATGAGCAGTTCTTC.

The rearrangement uses TRBV18 and TRBJ2-1; tentatively, D is TRBD1 (6 bases). CDR3 length: 14 amino acids. Germline values: CDR1 KGHSH, CDR2 LQKENI. Trimming stripped 6 bases from V and 12 bases from J, with 21 bases between. The CDR3 region is CASSRGGVSALQFF. Written as DNA, the CDR3 is TGTGCCAGCTCCCGAGGGGGAGTATCTGCATTGCAGTTCTTC.

The CDR3 nucleotides read TGTGCCAGCAGCTTAGTTCGGGGAGTAAACACTGAAGCTTTCTTT. Translated, it gives CASSLVRGVNTEAFF. This chain links TRBV7-9 with TRBJ1-1; D is ambiguous. V was shortened by 1 base and J by 2 bases, with 11 bases between the two germline ends. CDR1 and CDR2 (germline): SEHNR, FQNEAQ (reference sequence). The CDR3 is 15 amino acids.

The chain employs TRBV2 and TRBJ1-5, with D maybe TRBD1 (6 bases). Germline-derived CDR1 and CDR2 are SNHLY and FYNNEI. V dropped 7 bases and J dropped 10 bases, with 14 bases sitting between them. The CDR3 contains 12 residues. In DNA form, the CDR3 reads TGTGCCAGCACCGAGGGGGGATCCCCCCAGCATTTT. Encoded protein: CASTEGGSPQHF.

The chain is built from TRBV5-1 and TRBJ2-5; 13 nucleotides agree with TRBD2. CDR3 length: 18 residues. Trimming took 0 bases from V and 0 from J; bases not matched to a gene: 5. The germline CDR1 and CDR2 sequences are SGHRS and YFSETQ. The CDR3 sequence: CASSLVGLAGSYQETQYF. The CDR3 DNA sequence: TGCGCCAGCAGCTTGGTGGGACTAGCGGGATCGTACCAAGAGACCCAGTACTTC.